These T cell receptor beta chains were read from a single sample in a study of blood T cell repertoires in COVID-19. The repertoire was sequenced with immunoSEQ multiplex PCR; TCRdb's copy has only in-frame clones and lacks some. The sample gives approximately 100,000 clones, more than 75% of which show up once; roughly 6% is in the top ten. The sample comprised peripheral blood. The receptors come from a human donor in a cohort sampled during active COVID-19. Both conserved end residues are part of each CDR3. The D gene is left open where the match is weak. Part of the rows lack a size; the others show once, few, many or a class for expanded clones.

clone size | J gene | V gene | D gene | CDR3 protein | CDR3 DNA
. | TRBJ2-7 | TRBV10-3 | TRBD1 | CATTGTGHTYEQYF | TGTGCCACCACTGGGACAGGTCACACCTACGAGCAGTACTTC
few | TRBJ2-7 | TRBV28 | TRBD2 | CASSTQTSGMAQYF | TGTGCCAGCAGTACGCAGACTAGCGGGATGGCGCAGTACTTC
. | TRBJ1-3 | TRBV5-6 | . | CASSLAPQGGGNTIYF | TGTGCCAGCAGCTTGGCCCCCCAGGGCGGTGGAAACACCATATATTTT
once | TRBJ2-3 | TRBV5-1 | . | CASSLLLEAHHTQYF | TGCGCCAGCAGTTTATTACTAGAGGCACATCATACGCAGTATTTT
. | TRBJ2-7 | TRBV27 | . | CASSPMEGSSYEQYF | TGTGCCAGCAGCCCTATGGAGGGGTCCTCCTACGAGCAGTACTTC
. | TRBJ2-7 | TRBV7-6 | TRBD2 | CASSIYSAPTSAGTYEQYF | TGTGCCAGCAGCATCTATTCGGCCCCAACTAGCGCGGGTACCTACGAGCAGTACTTC
. | TRBJ2-7 | TRBV20-1 | TRBD2 | CSASELAGAYEQYF | TGCAGTGCTAGTGAGTTAGCGGGGGCCTACGAGCAGTACTTC
. | TRBJ1-1 | TRBV28 | . | CASSPFEGLLLGLRTF | TGTGCCAGCAGTCCCTTTGAGGGTCTCCTTTTAGGTCTGCGGACCTTT
once | TRBJ2-3 | TRBV9 | TRBD2 | CASSGGLAGVADTQYF | TGTGCCAGCAGCGGGGGGTTGGCGGGAGTGGCAGATACGCAGTATTTT
. | TRBJ1-1 | TRBV7-9 | . | CASSLAQMNTEAFF | TGTGCCAGCAGCTTAGCACAGATGAACACTGAAGCTTTCTTT
once | TRBJ2-1 | TRBV7-6 | TRBD2 | CASSFWTSGMSSDEQFF | TGTGCCAGCAGCTTCTGGACTAGCGGGATGTCCTCGGATGAGCAGTTCTTC
. | TRBJ1-6 | TRBV7-9 | . | CASSLAGQGLSPLHF | TGTGCCAGCAGCTTAGCGGGGCAGGGTCTATCACCCCTCCACTTT
. | TRBJ1-1 | TRBV6-1 | . | CASSEAVYSSNTEAFF | TGTGCCAGCAGTGAAGCTGTGTACAGTTCCAACACTGAAGCTTTCTTT
. | TRBJ1-4 | TRBV5-5 | . | CASRPRQATNEKLFF | TGTGCCAGCAGGCCACGGCAGGCAACTAATGAAAAACTGTTTTTT
. | TRBJ2-3 | TRBV5-4 | TRBD2 | CASSLASGGALSTDTQYF | TGTGCCAGCAGCTTGGCTAGCGGGGGGGCATTAAGTACAGATACGCAGTATTTT
. | TRBJ1-5 | TRBV24-1 | TRBD1 | CATSDSGQGMGQPQHF | TGTGCCACCAGTGACTCGGGACAGGGGATGGGGCAGCCCCAGCATTTT
. | TRBJ2-7 | TRBV7-6 | TRBD1 | CASSSAGTGVYEQYF | TGTGCCAGCAGCTCCGCCGGGACAGGGGTCTACGAGCAGTACTTC
. | TRBJ2-2 | TRBV9 | TRBD1 | CASSVGDRAPGELFF | TGTGCCAGCAGCGTCGGGGACAGGGCCCCCGGGGAGCTGTTTTTT
few | TRBJ1-1 | TRBV5-5 | . | CASSQGWNTEAFF | TGTGCCAGCAGTCAGGGATGGAACACTGAAGCTTTCTTT
once | TRBJ1-1 | TRBV9 | . | CASRGQLNTEAFF | TGTGCCAGCAGAGGACAGCTGAACACTGAAGCTTTCTTT
. | TRBJ2-7 | TRBV2 | . | CASSERSGRSYEQYF | TGTGCCAGCAGTGAGAGGTCAGGGAGGTCCTACGAGCAGTACTTC
. | TRBJ2-5 | TRBV20-1 | . | CSASQGAETQYF | TGCAGTGCTAGTCAGGGCGCGGAGACCCAGTACTTC
. | TRBJ2-2 | TRBV7-2 | TRBD2 | CASSPTSGGIPGELFF | TGTGCCAGCAGCCCAACTAGCGGGGGCATCCCCGGGGAGCTGTTTTTT
. | TRBJ2-5 | TRBV3-1/TRBV3-2 | . | CASSHSGGTQYF | TGTGCCAGCAGCCACAGTGGTGGGACCCAGTACTTC
. | TRBJ2-1 | TRBV15 | . | CATSRDLRGRSYNEQFF | TGTGCCACCAGCAGAGATTTGCGGGGGCGCTCCTACAATGAGCAGTTCTTC
. | TRBJ1-3 | TRBV19 | TRBD1 | CASSIDRVSGNTIYF | TGTGCCAGTAGTATCGACAGGGTCTCTGGAAACACCATATATTTT
. | TRBJ2-1 | TRBV11-2 | . | CASRQSGRRVNEQFF | TGTGCCAGCAGACAAAGCGGAAGGAGAGTCAATGAGCAGTTCTTC
. | TRBJ2-1 | TRBV28 | TRBD1 | CASSPLPSRRDRDEQFF | TGTGCCAGCAGTCCCCTTCCATCCCGCCGGGACAGGGACGAGCAGTTCTTC
. | TRBJ1-1 | TRBV19 | . | CASIPPPGMNTEAFF | TGTGCCAGTATACCCCCCCCAGGCATGAACACTGAAGCTTTCTTT
. | TRBJ1-1 | TRBV2 | . | CASSPRGQLNTEAFF | TGTGCCAGCAGCCCTAGAGGACAGCTGAACACTGAAGCTTTCTTT
. | TRBJ2-3 | TRBV5-6 | . | CASGEDTQYF | TGTGCCAGCGGGGAGGATACGCAGTATTTT
. | TRBJ2-1 | TRBV4-2 | . | CASSPSPYNEQFF | TGTGCCAGCAGCCCTTCCCCGTACAATGAGCAGTTCTTC
. | TRBJ1-5 | TRBV10-3 | . | CAISPGFNQPQHF | TGTGCCATCAGCCCGGGGTTCAATCAGCCCCAGCATTTT
. | TRBJ1-6 | TRBV9 | TRBD1 | CASSVQGENSPLHF | TGTGCCAGCAGCGTACAGGGGGAAAATTCACCCCTCCACTTT
. | TRBJ2-5 | TRBV7-3 | TRBD2 | CASSLFPGGQETQYF | TGTGCCAGCAGCTTATTTCCGGGGGGCCAAGAGACCCAGTACTTC
once | TRBJ2-3 | TRBV4-2 | . | CASSQELAADTQYF | TGTGCCAGCAGCCAAGAACTAGCTGCAGATACGCAGTATTTT
. | TRBJ2-2 | TRBV6-1 | TRBD1 | CASSARGPGAYTGELFF | TGTGCCAGCAGTGCCAGGGGGCCCGGGGCGTACACCGGGGAGCTGTTTTTT
. | TRBJ1-1 | TRBV19 | TRBD1 | CASSIGQGARATEAFF | TGTGCCAGTAGTATAGGCCAGGGGGCTCGGGCCACTGAAGCTTTCTTT
. | TRBJ2-7 | TRBV6-5 | . | CASSYRPGSYEQYF | TGTGCCAGCAGTTACCGGCCGGGAAGCTACGAGCAGTACTTC
. | TRBJ2-3 | TRBV18 | . | CASSPRPSTDTQYF | TGTGCCAGCTCACCACGGCCTAGCACAGATACGCAGTATTTT
. | TRBJ1-2 | TRBV9 | . | CASSVSFGDGYTF | TGTGCCAGCAGCGTATCGTTCGGGGATGGCTACACCTTC
. | TRBJ2-2 | TRBV3-1/TRBV3-2 | TRBD2 | CASSPGLAGGPGTGELFF | TGTGCCAGCAGCCCGGGACTAGCGGGGGGGCCGGGCACCGGGGAGCTGTTTTTT